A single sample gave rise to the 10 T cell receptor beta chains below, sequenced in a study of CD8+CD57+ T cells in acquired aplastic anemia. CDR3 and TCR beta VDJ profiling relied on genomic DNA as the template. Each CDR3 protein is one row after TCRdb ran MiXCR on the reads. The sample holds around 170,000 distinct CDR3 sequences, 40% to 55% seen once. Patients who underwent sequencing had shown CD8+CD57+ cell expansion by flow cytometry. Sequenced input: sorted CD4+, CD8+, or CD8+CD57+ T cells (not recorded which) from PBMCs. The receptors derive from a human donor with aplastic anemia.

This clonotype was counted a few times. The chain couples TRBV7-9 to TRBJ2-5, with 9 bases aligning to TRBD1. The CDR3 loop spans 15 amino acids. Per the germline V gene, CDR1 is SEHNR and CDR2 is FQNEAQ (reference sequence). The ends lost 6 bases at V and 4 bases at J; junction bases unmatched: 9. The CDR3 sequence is CASRFTLTGGETQYF. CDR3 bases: TGTGCCAGCAGGTTTACCTTGACAGGGGGAGAGACCCAGTACTTC.

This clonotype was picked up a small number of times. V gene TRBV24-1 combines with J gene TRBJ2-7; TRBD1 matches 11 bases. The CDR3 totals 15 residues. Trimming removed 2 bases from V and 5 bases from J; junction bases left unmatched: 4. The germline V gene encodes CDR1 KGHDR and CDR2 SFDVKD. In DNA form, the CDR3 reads TGTGCCACCAGTGATTCGGGACAGGGGGTACACGAGCAGTACTTC. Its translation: CATSDSGQGVHEQYF.

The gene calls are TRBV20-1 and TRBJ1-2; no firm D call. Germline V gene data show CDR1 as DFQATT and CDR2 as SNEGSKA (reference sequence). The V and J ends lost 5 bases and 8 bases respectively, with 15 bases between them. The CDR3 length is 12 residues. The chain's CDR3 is CSAVTQSGGYTF. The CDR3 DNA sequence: TGCAGTGCTGTGACCCAGAGTGGGGGCTACACCTTC.

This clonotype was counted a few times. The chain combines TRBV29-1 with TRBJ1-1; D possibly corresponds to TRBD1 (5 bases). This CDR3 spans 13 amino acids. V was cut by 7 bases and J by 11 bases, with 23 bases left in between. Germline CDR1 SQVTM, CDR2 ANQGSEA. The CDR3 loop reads CSGGSGIMNEAFF. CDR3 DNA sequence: TGCAGCGGGGGGTCAGGGATCATGAATGAGGCTTTCTTT.

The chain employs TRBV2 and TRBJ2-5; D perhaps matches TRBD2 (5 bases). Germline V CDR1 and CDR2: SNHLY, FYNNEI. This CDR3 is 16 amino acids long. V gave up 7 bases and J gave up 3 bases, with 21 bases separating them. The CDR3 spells CASNGVKRPWEETQYF. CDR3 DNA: TGTGCCAGCAATGGTGTCAAGCGGCCTTGGGAAGAGACCCAGTACTTC.

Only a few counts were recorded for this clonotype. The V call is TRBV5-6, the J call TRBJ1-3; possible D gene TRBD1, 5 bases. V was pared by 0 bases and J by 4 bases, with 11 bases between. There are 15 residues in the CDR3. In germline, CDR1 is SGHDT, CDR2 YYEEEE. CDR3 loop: CASSLVGTLGNTIYF. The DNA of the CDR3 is TGTGCCAGCAGCTTGGTAGGGACCCTGGGAAACACCATATATTTT.

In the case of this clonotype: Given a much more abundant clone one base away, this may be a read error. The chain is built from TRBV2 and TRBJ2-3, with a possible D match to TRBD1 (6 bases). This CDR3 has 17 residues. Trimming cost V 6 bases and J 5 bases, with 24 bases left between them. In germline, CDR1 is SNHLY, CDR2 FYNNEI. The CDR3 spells CASRNFLPGVLVDTQYF. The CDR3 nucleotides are TGTGCCAGCAGGAACTTTTTACCAGGGGTTTTGGTAGATACGCAGTATTTT.

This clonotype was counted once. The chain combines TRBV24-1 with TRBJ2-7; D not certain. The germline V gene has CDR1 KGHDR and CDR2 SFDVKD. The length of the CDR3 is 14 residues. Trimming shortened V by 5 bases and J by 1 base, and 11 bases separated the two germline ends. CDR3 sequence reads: CATSAETYSYEQYF. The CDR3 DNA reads TGTGCCACCAGTGCGGAAACTTATTCCTACGAGCAGTACTTC.

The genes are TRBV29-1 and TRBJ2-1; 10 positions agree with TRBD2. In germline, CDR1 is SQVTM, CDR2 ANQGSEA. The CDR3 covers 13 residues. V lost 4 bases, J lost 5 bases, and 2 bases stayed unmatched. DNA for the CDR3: TGCAGCGTTGCGAGCGGGAGGGACAATGAGCAGTTCTTC. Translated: CSVASGRDNEQFF.

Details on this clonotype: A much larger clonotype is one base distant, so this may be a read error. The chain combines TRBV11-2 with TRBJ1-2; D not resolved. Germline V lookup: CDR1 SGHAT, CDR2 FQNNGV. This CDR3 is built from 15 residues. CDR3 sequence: CASSLDADALYGHTF. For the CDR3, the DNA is TGTGCCAGCAGCTTAGATGCGGATGCCCTCTATGGCCACACCTTC.